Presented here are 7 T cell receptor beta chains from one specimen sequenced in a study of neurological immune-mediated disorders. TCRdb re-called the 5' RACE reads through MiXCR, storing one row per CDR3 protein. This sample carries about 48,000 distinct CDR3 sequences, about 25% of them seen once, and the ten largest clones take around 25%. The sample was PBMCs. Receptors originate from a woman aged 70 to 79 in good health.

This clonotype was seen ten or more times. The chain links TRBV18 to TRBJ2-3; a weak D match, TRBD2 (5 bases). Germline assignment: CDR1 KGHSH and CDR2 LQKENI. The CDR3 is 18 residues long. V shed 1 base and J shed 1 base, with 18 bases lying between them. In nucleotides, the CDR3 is TGTGCCAGCTCACCACAGTCTAATAGAGGGCCAGGCACAGATACGCAGTATTTT. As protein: CASSPQSNRGPGTDTQYF.

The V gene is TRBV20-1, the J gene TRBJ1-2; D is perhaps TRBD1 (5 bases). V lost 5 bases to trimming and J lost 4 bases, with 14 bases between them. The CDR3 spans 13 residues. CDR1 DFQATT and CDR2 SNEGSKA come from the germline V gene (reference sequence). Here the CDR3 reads CSAARDLVYGYTF. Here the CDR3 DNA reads TGCAGTGCTGCCCGGGACTTGGTCTATGGCTACACCTTC.

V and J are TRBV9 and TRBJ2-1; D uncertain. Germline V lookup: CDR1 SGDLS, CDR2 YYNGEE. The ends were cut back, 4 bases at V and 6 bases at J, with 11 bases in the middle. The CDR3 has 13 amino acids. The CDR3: CASSLPSSNEQFF. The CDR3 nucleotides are TGTGCCAGCAGCCTCCCCTCATCCAATGAGCAGTTCTTC.

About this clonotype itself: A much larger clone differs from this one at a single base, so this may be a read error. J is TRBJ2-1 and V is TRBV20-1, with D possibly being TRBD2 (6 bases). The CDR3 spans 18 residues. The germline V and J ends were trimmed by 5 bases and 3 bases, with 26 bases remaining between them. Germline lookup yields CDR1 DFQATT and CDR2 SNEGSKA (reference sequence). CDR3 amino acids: CSARTTRGTSLVYNEQFF. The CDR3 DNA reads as TGCAGTGCTCGAACGACTAGAGGGACGAGCCTTGTCTACAATGAGCAGTTCTTC.

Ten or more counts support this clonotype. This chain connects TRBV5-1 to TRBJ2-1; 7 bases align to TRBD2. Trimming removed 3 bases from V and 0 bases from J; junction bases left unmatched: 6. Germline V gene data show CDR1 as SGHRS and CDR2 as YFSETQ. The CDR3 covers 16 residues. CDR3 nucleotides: TGCGCCAGCAGCTCAATGGGGGGGACCTCCTACAATGAGCAGTTCTTC. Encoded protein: CASSSMGGTSYNEQFF.

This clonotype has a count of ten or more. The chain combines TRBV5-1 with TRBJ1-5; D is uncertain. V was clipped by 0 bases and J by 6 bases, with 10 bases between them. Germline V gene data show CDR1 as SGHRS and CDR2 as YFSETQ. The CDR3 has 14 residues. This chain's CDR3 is CASSLVPGSQPQHF. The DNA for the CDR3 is TGCGCCAGCAGCTTGGTGCCAGGTAGTCAGCCCCAGCATTTT.

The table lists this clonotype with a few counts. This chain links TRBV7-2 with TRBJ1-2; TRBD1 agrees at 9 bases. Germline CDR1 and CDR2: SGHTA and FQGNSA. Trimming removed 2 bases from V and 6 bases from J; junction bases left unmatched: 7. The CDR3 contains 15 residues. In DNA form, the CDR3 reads TGTGCCAGCAGCTTAAAGGACAGGGGTGGAGATGGCTACACCTTC. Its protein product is CASSLKDRGGDGYTF.